In its sample, the clone carrying this TCR beta chain was seen many times. The CDR3 regions of TCR beta were amplified from RNA transcripts. The HTBI set primed first-round TCR CDR3 RT-PCR. TCRdb ran MiXCR on the multiplex PCR reads and lists one entry per CDR3 protein. Among some 560,000 distinct CDR3 sequences listed, 12% to 15% were seen once. Exclusion of patients followed from uncontrolled infection, other autoimmune disease, pregnancy or lactation. Each diagnosis drew on symptoms, thyroxine, TRAb, thyroid ultrasound and orbital computed tomography findings. V was clipped by 1 base and J by 10 bases, with 10 bases between them. Germline-derived CDR1 and CDR2 are SGHAT and FQNNGV. The length of the CDR3 is 12 residues. The data were taken from a study of T cells in Graves' hyperthyroidism and ophthalmopathy.

The chain employs TRBV11-2 and TRBJ2-5; tentative D call: TRBD2 (6 bases). The sequencing input was blood. This clonotype originated in a woman between 40 and 55 years old with Graves' hyperthyroidism. The CDR3 loop reads CASSLVSGDQYF. For the CDR3, the DNA is TGTGCCAGCAGCTTAGTTTCGGGAGACCAGTACTTC.